This T cell receptor beta chain was identified in a study of T cell responses to AZD1222 COVID-19 vaccine. As to this clone: What it binds is unknown.

Study findings and constraints: Baseline seropositivity characterized only six or seven AZD1222 recipients. No repertoire was sampled before or during the peak T cell response, only after it. Vaccination with two AZD1222 doses was followed by a rise in Spike-specific TCR breadth and depth. Females outnumbered males among donors, who were mostly white British; clonal diversity was possibly underestimated.

TCRdb keeps only in-frame clones here, not all; method: immunoSEQ multiplex PCR. This sample has 100,000 to 150,000 clones, with roughly 90% found just once. Germline loops: CDR1 SGHDN, CDR2 FVKESK. V gave up 4 bases and J gave up 4 bases, with 13 bases separating them. This CDR3 has 14 amino acids. The sequence derives from an adult in good health. This chain uses TRBV14 with TRBJ1-1, with D possibly TRBD1 on 5 matching bases. The input for sequencing was peripheral blood, taken on day 0 of AZD1222 vaccination. CDR3 region: CASSPAPGITEAFF. CDR3 nucleotide sequence: TGTGCCAGCAGCCCAGCCCCAGGGATCACTGAAGCTTTCTTT. The variable domain in full, completed from reference TRBV14 and TRBJ1-1, reads EAGVTQFPSHSVIEKGQTVTLRCDPISGHDNLYWYRRVMGKEIKFLLHFVKESKQDESGMPNNRFLAERTGGTYSTLKVQPAELEDSGVYFCASSPAPGITEAFFGQGTRLTVV.